Following are 27 T cell receptor beta chains from one sample sequenced in a study of T cell clonality in common variable immunodeficiency. Points from the study as a whole: In common variable immunodeficiency, TCR beta chains reportedly carried fewer deletions and N-nucleotide insertions.

Antigen specificity for these receptors is unknown. TCRdb's table, derived via immunoSEQ multiplex PCR, lists solely in-frame clones and lacks some. The sample yields 16,000 or so clones, without any singletons. The sample comprised peripheral blood mononuclear cells. The origin of the receptors is a human donor with common variable immunodeficiency.

The sample holds a few counts of this clone. The read finishes 3 residues shy of the CDR3 end, and the germline J gene is used to complete it. This sample also contains other DNA sequences that code for the same CDR3. V and J are TRBV7-2 and TRBJ2-7; D is unresolved. The V end lost 9 bases, the J end lost 3 bases, and 21 bases lay between the germline ends. The germline gives CDR1 SGHTA, CDR2 FQGNSA. This CDR3 is built from 15 residues. CDR3 bases read: TGTGCCAGTAGCAGCAATGGCGGAGCTCTCTACGAG. Its protein is CASSSNGGALYE. The CDR3, in full, reads CASSSNGGALYEQYF.

This clone was seen repeatedly, ten times or more. Coverage ceases 3 residues before the CDR3 finishes, and the germline J gene fills in the end. The chain combines TRBV28 with TRBJ1-4; 9 bases align to TRBD1. Germline V gene lookup returns CDR1 MDHEN and CDR2 SYDVKM. CDR3 length: 12 amino acids. Partial CDR3 DNA: TGTGCCAGCAGGATACAGGGGGCGAAA. As protein: CASRIQGAK. The CDR3 reads in full as CASRIQGAKLFF.

CDR3 amino acids: CASSFGGGGEYEQYF. The CDR3 DNA, read in part, is TGTGCCAGCAGCTTTGGCGGGGGCGGTGAATACGAG. The chain recombines TRBV7-9 with TRBJ2-7; a possible D gene is TRBD2 (7 bases). The read ends 3 residues shy of where the CDR3 ends; the end is completed using the germline J gene. The CDR3 is 15 residues long. CDR1 is SEHNR, CDR2 FQNEAQ, per germline (reference sequence). V lost 3 bases, J lost 4 bases, and 16 bases lay in between.

This clone has a handful of counts. The read falls 3 residues short of the CDR3 end, and the missing part is taken from the germline J gene. The rearrangement uses TRBV7-2 and TRBJ2-1; 14 nucleotides align to TRBD2. Trimming at V came to 5 bases and at J to 8 bases, leaving 5 bases not matched to a gene. CDR1 is SGHTA and CDR2 is FQGNSA in the germline V gene. CDR3 length: 15 residues. CDR3 DNA (partial): TGTGCCAGCAGCCAGACTAGCGGGGGGGCTCATGAG. Translation: CASSQTSGGAHE. The full CDR3 reads CASSQTSGGAHEQFF.

With regard to this clone: The read halts 3 residues ahead of the CDR3 end, with the missing end drawn from the germline J gene. J is TRBJ2-7 and V is TRBV7-8, with 7 bases that match TRBD1. The ends lost 3 bases at V and 1 base at J; junction bases unmatched: 9. The CDR3 has 16 amino acids. Germline CDR1 and CDR2: SGHVS and FQNEAQ. The part of the CDR3 DNA that was read is TGTGCCAGCAGCTTTGAGGGTGAGACAGGGTCCTACGAG. Translated, it gives CASSFEGETGSYE. The full CDR3 is CASSFEGETGSYEQYF. The complete variable domain, with remaining parts taken from reference TRBV7-8 and TRBJ2-7, reads GAGVSQSPRYKVAKRGQDVALRCDPISGHVSLFWYQQALGQGPEFLTYFQNEAQLDKSGLPSDRFFAERPEGSVSTLKIQRTQQEDSAVYLCASSFEGETGSYEQYFGPGTRLTVT.

A few counts support this clone. The CDR3 sequence: CASSQQDRYEQYF. CDR3 DNA, as far as it was read: TGTGCCAGCAGCCAACAGGACCGTTACGAG. This chain uses TRBV7-6 with TRBJ2-7; possibly TRBD1 for D (5 bases). The read terminates 3 residues ahead of where the CDR3 ends, so the germline J gene completes it. Per germline, CDR1 SGHVS and CDR2 FNYEAQ. V lost 5 bases to trimming and J lost 4 bases, with 12 bases between them. The CDR3 is made up of 13 amino acids.

As to this clone: The read terminates 3 residues before the CDR3 end, so the remaining end is supplied by the germline J gene. The V and J genes are TRBV19 and TRBJ1-1, with D possibly matching TRBD1 (5 bases). V was shortened by 5 bases and J by 1 base, with 17 bases between the two germline ends. Germline CDR1 is LNHDA and CDR2 is SQIVND (reference sequence). The CDR3 extends over 16 amino acids. The CDR3 spells CASSLWGTKRNTEAFF. The sequenced CDR3 bases are TGTGCCAGTAGTCTTTGGGGGACTAAACGGAACACTGAA. The full variable domain, its missing parts supplied by reference TRBV19 and TRBJ1-1, is DGGITQSPKYLFRKEGQNVTLSCEQNLNHDAMYWYRQDPGQGLRLIYYSQIVNDFQKGDIAEGYSVSREKKESFPLTVTSAQKNPTAFYLCASSLWGTKRNTEAFFGQGTRLTVV.

This clone has more than one count but fewer than ten. The junction departs from germline at one end; a sequencing error may be responsible. Sequencing ends 3 residues short of the CDR3 end; the germline J gene provides the rest. The chain carries TRBV7-9 and TRBJ2-1; 9 nucleotides match TRBD2. The CDR3 runs to 15 residues. The germline CDR1 and CDR2 sequences are SEHNR and FQNEAQ (reference sequence). The CDR3 loop is CASSIAGTSSGEQFF. Incomplete CDR3 DNA: TGTGCCAGCAGCATAGCCGGGACTAGCTCCGGTGAG. Full variable domain (remainder filled in from reference TRBV7-9 and TRBJ2-1): DTGVSQNPRHKITKRGQNVTFRCDPISEHNRLYWYRQTLGQGPEFLTYFQNEAQLEKSRLLSDRFSAERPKGSFSTLEIQRTEQGDSAMYLCASSIAGTSSGEQFFGPGTRLTVL.

In regard to this clone: Sequencing ends 3 residues short of the CDR3 end; the germline J gene provides the rest. The chain uses TRBV7-2 and TRBJ2-5; TRBD2 might be the D (5 bases). CDR3 length: 14 residues. Germline assignment: CDR1 SGHTA and CDR2 FQGNSA. The germline V and J ends were trimmed by 2 bases and 1 base, with 8 bases remaining between them. Here the CDR3 reads CASSLLRGQETQYF. The sequenced part of the CDR3 DNA is TGTGCCAGCAGCTTATTACGGGGCCAAGAGACC.

Comments on this clone: Read sequence stops 3 residues before the CDR3 end, and the germline J gene provides the missing end. V and J are TRBV19 and TRBJ1-6; D gene ambiguous. Trimming removed 7 bases at V and 3 bases at J, with 16 bases between. CDR3 size: 16 residues. The V gene's germline CDR1 is LNHDA and CDR2 SQIVND (reference sequence). This chain's CDR3 is CASTRLADFYNSPLHF. Incomplete CDR3 DNA: TGTGCCAGTACCCGTCTCGCGGACTTCTATAATTCACCC.

The CDR3 loop reads CASSSGTSGGAGDTQYF. The DNA read from the CDR3 is TGTGCCAGCAGTTCGGGGACTAGCGGGGGGGCAGGAGATACG. The chain couples TRBV6-2 or TRBV6-3 to TRBJ2-3, with 16 bases identical to TRBD2. Read sequence stops 3 residues before the CDR3 end, and the germline J gene provides the missing end. J gave up 5 bases and V 4 bases, and 6 bases lay outside the gene matches. CDR1 and CDR2 from the germline V gene are MNHEY and SVGEGT. The CDR3 is 17 residues long.

The table lists this clone with many counts. The read is 3 residues too short to cover the CDR3 end, so that end is filled in from the germline J gene. The genes are TRBV19 and TRBJ1-6, with TRBD1 as a possible D gene (5 bases). The CDR3 spans 15 residues. Trimming took 2 bases from V and 8 from J, leaving 13 bases between them. Germline loops: CDR1 LNHDA, CDR2 SQIVND (reference sequence). The CDR3 region is CASSIRGEWDSPLHF. CDR3 DNA, as far as it was read: TGTGCCAGTAGTATAAGAGGGGAGTGGGATTCACCC.

This clone occurred a few times. This sequence may be a read error, since a much larger clone differs from it by one base. The CDR3 goes on 3 residues after the read ends, and that part is filled in from the germline J gene. V usage is TRBV7-8 and J usage is TRBJ2-7, with 9 bases matching TRBD2. V was clipped by 3 bases and J by 0 bases; unmatched bases: 9. The CDR3 has 17 residues. Germline loops: CDR1 SGHVS, CDR2 FQNEAQ. The CDR3 region is CASSFERGASNSYEQYF. The sequenced part of the CDR3 DNA is TGTGCCAGCAGCTTCGAGCGGGGGGCCAGTAACTCCTACGAG.

This clone was picked up a small number of times. The read stops 3 residues short of the end of the CDR3; the missing end is completed from the germline J gene. This chain joins TRBV19 and TRBJ1-5, with 8 bases that match TRBD1. J gave up 6 bases and V 6 bases, and 16 bases lay outside the gene matches. The V gene's germline CDR1 is LNHDA and CDR2 SQIVND (reference sequence). This CDR3 is 17 amino acids long. CDR3 region: CASRSTSGQGAGQPQHF. CDR3 DNA, as far as it was read: TGTGCCAGTAGGTCCACCTCCGGTCAGGGGGCCGGTCAGCCC.

The table lists this clone with many counts. The CDR3 goes on 3 residues after the read ends, and that part is filled in from the germline J gene. The chain carries TRBV30 and TRBJ2-5; 8 bases align to TRBD2. This CDR3 spans 16 amino acids. Trimming took 3 bases from V and 1 from J; bases not matched to a gene: 10. Germline V CDR1 and CDR2: GTSNPN, SVGIG (reference sequence). The part of the CDR3 DNA that was read is TGTGCCTGGAGCCGTGGCTGGGCGGGGGGCCAAGAGACC. This codes for CAWSRGWAGGQET. The CDR3 in its entirety is CAWSRGWAGGQETQYF.

This clone was seen a few times. CDR3: CASSLAGGGETQYF. The CDR3 DNA, read in part, is TGTGCCAGCAGCTTGGCGGGGGGGGGAGAGACC. V gene TRBV7-2 combines with J gene TRBJ2-5; 9 bases align to TRBD2. The read comes to an end 3 residues before the CDR3 does, leaving the germline J gene to fill in the end. CDR1 and CDR2 from the germline V gene are SGHTA and FQGNSA. V lost 3 bases and J lost 4; bases outside the gene matches: 3. CDR3 length: 14 residues.

Turning to this clone: The read ends 3 residues shy of where the CDR3 ends; the end is completed using the germline J gene. The rearrangement uses TRBV30 and TRBJ1-2, with 10 nucleotides matching TRBD1. Trimming at V came to 2 bases and at J to 4 bases, leaving 10 bases not matched to a gene. Germline V gene lookup returns CDR1 GTSNPN and CDR2 SVGIG (reference sequence). The CDR3 length is 16 residues. Incomplete CDR3 DNA: TGTGCCTGGAGTACCTCCGGGACAGGGGTCGGCTATGGC. Translation: CAWSTSGTGVGYG. The entire CDR3 reads CAWSTSGTGVGYGYTF.

This clone has only a few counts. The read falls 3 residues short of the CDR3 end, and the missing part is taken from the germline J gene. The rearrangement joins TRBV18 to TRBJ2-3, with a weak D call TRBD1 (5 bases). The ends were cut back, 0 bases at V and 4 bases at J, with 8 bases in the middle. The germline V gene has CDR1 KGHSH and CDR2 LQKENI. CDR3 length: 14 amino acids. The CDR3 is CASSPPGVPDTQYF. Incomplete CDR3 DNA: TGTGCCAGCTCACCACCAGGGGTTCCAGATACG. The full variable domain, completed using reference TRBV18 and TRBJ2-3, is NAGVMQNPRHLVRRRGQEARLRCSPMKGHSHVYWYRQLPEEGLKFMVYLQKENIIDESGMPKERFSAEFPKEGPSILRIQQVVRGDSAAYFCASSPPGVPDTQYFGPGTRLTVL.

As regards this clone: The missing CDR3 end, 3 residues past where the read stops, is filled in from the germline J gene. V is TRBV11-2 and J is TRBJ1-1, with 11 nucleotides matching TRBD1. The CDR3 is 15 residues long. Losses at the gene ends were 1 base for V and 3 bases for J; bases not matched to a gene: 1. Germline CDR1 is SGHAT and CDR2 is FQNNGV. CDR3 residues: CASSLGTGGHTEAFF. The CDR3 bases that were read are TGTGCCAGCAGCTTAGGGACAGGGGGCCACACTGAA.

This clone was counted at least ten times. The read terminates 3 residues ahead of where the CDR3 ends, so the germline J gene completes it. The chain has TRBV18 and TRBJ1-2; perhaps TRBD1 as D (6 bases). Germline assignment: CDR1 KGHSH and CDR2 LQKENI. The CDR3 runs to 13 residues. The ends were cut back, 3 bases at V and 5 bases at J, with 10 bases in the middle. Incomplete CDR3 DNA: TGTGCCAGCTCACCTGGACAGAATTATGGC. This translates into CASSPGQNYG. The entire CDR3 protein reads CASSPGQNYGYTF. Together with reference TRBV18 and TRBJ1-2, the CDR3 gives the full variable domain: NAGVMQNPRHLVRRRGQEARLRCSPMKGHSHVYWYRQLPEEGLKFMVYLQKENIIDESGMPKERFSAEFPKEGPSILRIQQVVRGDSAAYFCASSPGQNYGYTFGSGTRLTVV.

As for this clone: The read terminates 3 residues ahead of where the CDR3 ends, so the germline J gene completes it. This chain links TRBV19 with TRBJ1-5; possible D gene TRBD1, 6 bases. The CDR3 totals 13 residues. Per the germline V gene, CDR1 is LNHDA and CDR2 is SQIVND (reference sequence). The V gene lost 4 bases and the J gene lost 5 bases, with 9 bases spanning the gap. The CDR3 sequence: CASSNRDDQPQHF. The CDR3 DNA, read in part, is TGTGCCAGTAGTAACAGGGATGATCAGCCC.

The CDR3: CASSVSRGMDQPQHF. The sequenced part of the CDR3 DNA is TGTGCCAGCAGTGTTAGCAGGGGAATGGATCAGCCC. The rearrangement joins TRBV2 to TRBJ1-5, with D perhaps matching TRBD1 (6 bases). The CDR3 is cut off 3 residues early in the read; its end comes from the germline J gene. The CDR3 is 15 residues long. The V gene's germline CDR1 is SNHLY and CDR2 FYNNEI. The V gene lost 4 bases and the J gene lost 5 bases, with 15 bases spanning the gap.

The sample holds a few counts of this clone. The read gets to within 3 residues of the CDR3 end, and the germline J gene fills in the rest. The chain carries TRBV7-6 and TRBJ2-5; perhaps TRBD2 as D (5 bases). The CDR3 has 12 residues. Deletions cut 1 base from V and 5 bases from J, with 5 bases between. CDR1 and CDR2 (germline): SGHVS, FNYEAQ. The chain's CDR3 is CASSLERETQYF. Incomplete CDR3 DNA: TGTGCCAGCAGCTTAGAGCGGGAGACC.

This clone came up a few times. The read stops 3 residues short of the end of the CDR3; the missing end is completed from the germline J gene. V usage is TRBV7-9 and J usage is TRBJ1-1; D unresolved. V was trimmed by 2 bases and J by 2 bases, leaving 6 bases between them. This CDR3 spans 13 amino acids. CDR1 is SEHNR, CDR2 FQNEAQ, per germline (reference sequence). This CDR3 reads CASSLSVNTEAFF. The sequenced CDR3 bases are TGTGCCAGCAGCTTATCTGTTAACACTGAA.

Only a few counts were recorded for this clone. The read is 3 residues too short to cover the CDR3 end, so that end is filled in from the germline J gene. The rearrangement links TRBV19 to TRBJ1-1; D is unclear. Trimming removed 5 bases at V and 7 bases at J, with 11 bases between. CDR3 size: 12 residues. CDR1 and CDR2 (germline): LNHDA, SQIVND (reference sequence). CDR3 region: CASSLRVGEAFF. CDR3 DNA (partial): TGTGCCAGTAGTCTCAGAGTTGGTGAA.

This clone was counted a few times. The missing CDR3 end, 3 residues past where the read stops, is filled in from the germline J gene. This chain connects TRBV19 to TRBJ2-3; TRBD2 is a possible D gene (8 bases). This CDR3 is 13 amino acids long. Germline lookup yields CDR1 LNHDA and CDR2 SQIVND (reference sequence). CDR3 protein: CASSITGGTAQYF. The CDR3 DNA, read in part, is TGTGCCAGTAGTATAACGGGAGGGACAGCG.

The table lists this clone with many counts. The CDR3 goes on 3 residues after the read ends, and that part is filled in from the germline J gene. This chain uses TRBV30 with TRBJ2-5, with 10 bases lining up with TRBD2. This CDR3 comprises 15 residues. V shed 3 bases, J shed 3 bases, and the junction held 7 bases outside the gene matches. CDR1 GTSNPN and CDR2 SVGIG come from the germline V gene (reference sequence). The CDR3: CAWSQSGGVKETQYF. The covered CDR3 bases are TGTGCCTGGAGCCAGAGCGGGGGGGTTAAAGAGACC. The entire variable domain, with the rest obtained from reference TRBV30 and TRBJ2-5, is as follows: SQTIHQWPATLVQPVGSPLSLECTVEGTSNPNLYWYRQAAGRGLQLLFYSVGIGQISSEVPQNLSASRPQDRQFILSSKKLLLSDSGFYLCAWSQSGGVKETQYFGPGTRLLVL.